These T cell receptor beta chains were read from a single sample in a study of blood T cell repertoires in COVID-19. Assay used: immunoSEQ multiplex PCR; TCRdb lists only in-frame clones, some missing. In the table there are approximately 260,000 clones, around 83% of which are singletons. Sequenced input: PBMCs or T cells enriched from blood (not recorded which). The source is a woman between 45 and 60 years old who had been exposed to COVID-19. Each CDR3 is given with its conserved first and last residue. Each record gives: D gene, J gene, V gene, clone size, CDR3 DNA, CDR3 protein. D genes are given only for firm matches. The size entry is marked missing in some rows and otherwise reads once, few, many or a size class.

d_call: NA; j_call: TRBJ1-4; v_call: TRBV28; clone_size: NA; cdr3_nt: TGTGCCAGCAGTTTATGGCTTGGGAGTCTTGGAGAAAAACTGTTTTTT; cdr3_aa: CASSLWLGSLGEKLFF
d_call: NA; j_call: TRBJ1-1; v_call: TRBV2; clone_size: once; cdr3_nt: TGTGCCAGCAGTGAAGCTCTGCAGGAGGCAGCTTTCTTT; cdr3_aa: CASSEALQEAAFF
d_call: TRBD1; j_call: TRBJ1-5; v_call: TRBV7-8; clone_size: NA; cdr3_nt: TGTGCCAGCAGCTTAAGGGGGCGACAGCCCCAGCATTTT; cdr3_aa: CASSLRGRQPQHF
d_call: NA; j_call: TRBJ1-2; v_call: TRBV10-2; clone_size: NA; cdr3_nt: TGCGCCAGCAGTGACACACCCTTAGGGGGTCCCTATGGCTACACCTTC; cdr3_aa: CASSDTPLGGPYGYTF
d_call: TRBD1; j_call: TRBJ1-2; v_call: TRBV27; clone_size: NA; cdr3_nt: TGTGCCAGCAGTCCATCAGGGGGCGGCTACACCTTC; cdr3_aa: CASSPSGGGYTF
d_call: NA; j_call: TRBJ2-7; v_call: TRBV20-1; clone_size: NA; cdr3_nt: TGCAGTGCCAGTGACCGCTCCTACGAGCAGTACTTC; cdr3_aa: CSASDRSYEQYF
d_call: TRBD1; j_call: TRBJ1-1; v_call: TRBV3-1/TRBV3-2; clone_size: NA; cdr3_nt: TGTGCCAGCAGCCTCAGGACAGGGCGGGTCACTGAAGCTTTCTTT; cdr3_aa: CASSLRTGRVTEAFF
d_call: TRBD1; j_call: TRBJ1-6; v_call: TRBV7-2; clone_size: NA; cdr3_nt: TGTGCCAGCAGCGAGACAGGGGGGAAAAATTCACCCCTCCACTTT; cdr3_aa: CASSETGGKNSPLHF
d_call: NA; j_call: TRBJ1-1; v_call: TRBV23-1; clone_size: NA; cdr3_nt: TGCGCCAGCAGTCAATCCCCAGGGGTACCTGAAGCTTTCTTT; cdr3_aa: CASSQSPGVPEAFF
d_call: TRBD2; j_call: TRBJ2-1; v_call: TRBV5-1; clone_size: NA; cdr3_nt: TGCGCCAGCAGCTTGGCAGCGGGGACTTACAATGAGCAGTTCTTC; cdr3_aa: CASSLAAGTYNEQFF
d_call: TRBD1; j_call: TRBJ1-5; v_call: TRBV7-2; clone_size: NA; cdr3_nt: TGTGCCAGCAGCCGCCAGGGGACAGCAGTAAATCAGCCCCAGCATTTT; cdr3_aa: CASSRQGTAVNQPQHF
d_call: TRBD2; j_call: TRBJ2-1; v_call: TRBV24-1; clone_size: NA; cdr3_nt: TGTGCCACCGGGGGGGGATCCTCCTACAATGAGCAGTTCTTC; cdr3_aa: CATGGGSSYNEQFF
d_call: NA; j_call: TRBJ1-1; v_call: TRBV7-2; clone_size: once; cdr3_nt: TGTGCCAGCAGCTCGAGACAGACCTATAACACTGAAGCTTTCTTT; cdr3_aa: CASSSRQTYNTEAFF
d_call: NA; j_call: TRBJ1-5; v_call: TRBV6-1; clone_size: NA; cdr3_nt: TGTGCCAGCAGTGAAGTTACCCGGGTACAGCCCCAGCATTTT; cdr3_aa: CASSEVTRVQPQHF
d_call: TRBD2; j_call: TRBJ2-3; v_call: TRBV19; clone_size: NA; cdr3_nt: TGTGCCAGTAGTCCCTGGATAGCGGGGGGTGCAGATACGCAGTATTTT; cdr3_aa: CASSPWIAGGADTQYF
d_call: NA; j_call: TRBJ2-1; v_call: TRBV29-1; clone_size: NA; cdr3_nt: TGCAGTGCCGGGCCAAGGGGCAACAATGAGCAGTTCTTC; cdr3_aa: CSAGPRGNNEQFF
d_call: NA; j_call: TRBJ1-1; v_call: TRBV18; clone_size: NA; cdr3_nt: TGTGCCAGCTCACCACGGCCCGGGAGCAGCACTGAAGCTTTCTTT; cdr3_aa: CASSPRPGSSTEAFF
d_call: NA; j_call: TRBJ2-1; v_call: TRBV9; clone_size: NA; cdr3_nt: TGTGCCAGCAGCGTAGCTCGACAGGTTCCCTACAATGAGCAGTTCTTC; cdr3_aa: CASSVARQVPYNEQFF
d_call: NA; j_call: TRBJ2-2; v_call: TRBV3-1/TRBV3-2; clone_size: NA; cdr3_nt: TGTGCCAGCAGCCAAATTGGCCCCTTCCTGCCCGGGGAGCTGTTTTTT; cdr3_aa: CASSQIGPFLPGELFF
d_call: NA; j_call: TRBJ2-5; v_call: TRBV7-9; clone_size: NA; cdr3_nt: TGTGCCAGCAGCTCCTCAGGTGGATCCCAAGAGACCCAGTACTTC; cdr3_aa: CASSSSGGSQETQYF
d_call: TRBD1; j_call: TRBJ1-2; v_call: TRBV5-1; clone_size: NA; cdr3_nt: TGCGCCAGCAGCTTACAAGGGACAGGGGTTGGGTATGGCTACACCTTC; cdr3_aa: CASSLQGTGVGYGYTF
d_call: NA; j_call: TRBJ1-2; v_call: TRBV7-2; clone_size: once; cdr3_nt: TGTGCCAGCAGCTTGAGTCAGGGTTCAAACTATGGCTACACCTTC; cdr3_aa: CASSLSQGSNYGYTF
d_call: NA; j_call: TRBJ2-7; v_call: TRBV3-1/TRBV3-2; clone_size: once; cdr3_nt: TGTGCCAGCAGCCATATTTCCCCTCCCAGGGCCTACGAGCAGTACTTC; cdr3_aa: CASSHISPPRAYEQYF
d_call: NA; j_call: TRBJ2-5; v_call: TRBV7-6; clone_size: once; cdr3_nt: TGTGCCAGCAGCTTAGCTTCGTCCGGTGAAGAGACCCAGTACTTC; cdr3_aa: CASSLASSGEETQYF
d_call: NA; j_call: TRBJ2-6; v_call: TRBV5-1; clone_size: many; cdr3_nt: TGCGCCAGCAGCATATTACAGGGCTCTGGGGCCAACGTCCTGACTTTC; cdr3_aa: CASSILQGSGANVLTF
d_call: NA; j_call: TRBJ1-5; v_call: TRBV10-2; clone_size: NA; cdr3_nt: TGCGCCAGCAGAGAGCGAGGAGGGAGCAATCAGCCCCAGCATTTT; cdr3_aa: CASRERGGSNQPQHF
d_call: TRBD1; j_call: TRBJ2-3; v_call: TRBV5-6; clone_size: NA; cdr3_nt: TGTGCCAGCAGCTACGGGACAGGAAGGCGGGATACGCAGTATTTT; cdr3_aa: CASSYGTGRRDTQYF
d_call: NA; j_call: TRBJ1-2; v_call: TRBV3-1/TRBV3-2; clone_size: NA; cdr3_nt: TGTGCCAGCAGCCAAGATCGGGGGGCTCGCGGAGGCTACACCTTC; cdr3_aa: CASSQDRGARGGYTF
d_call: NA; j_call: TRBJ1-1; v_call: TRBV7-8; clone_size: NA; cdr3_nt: TGTGCCAGCAGCCCTGCAGGGAACACGGCTTTCTTT; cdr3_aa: CASSPAGNTAFF
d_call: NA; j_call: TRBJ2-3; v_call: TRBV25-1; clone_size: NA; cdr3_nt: TGTGCCAGCAGTGAACGGGTTTGGAGCACAGATACGCAGTATTTT; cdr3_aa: CASSERVWSTDTQYF
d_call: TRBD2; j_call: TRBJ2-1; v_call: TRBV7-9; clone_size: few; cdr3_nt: TGTGCCAGCAGCTCCCGGACTAGCCCTACAGGTGAGCAGTTCTTC; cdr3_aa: CASSSRTSPTGEQFF
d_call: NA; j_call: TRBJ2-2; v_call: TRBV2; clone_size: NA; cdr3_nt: TGTGCCACCCAAAGGGGGATGAACACCGGGGAGCTGTTTTTT; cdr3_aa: CATQRGMNTGELFF
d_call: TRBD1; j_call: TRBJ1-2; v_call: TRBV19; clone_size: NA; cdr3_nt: TGTGCCAGTACAGGACAGGGAAGTAACTATGGCTACACCTTC; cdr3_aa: CASTGQGSNYGYTF
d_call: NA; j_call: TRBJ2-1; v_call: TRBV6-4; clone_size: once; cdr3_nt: TGTGCCAGCAGTGACTCTAACAGATACAATGAGCAGTTCTTC; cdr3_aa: CASSDSNRYNEQFF
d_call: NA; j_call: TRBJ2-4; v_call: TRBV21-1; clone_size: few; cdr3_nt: TGTGCCAGCGACCCTAGCGGGGGGATCCAAAACATTCAGTACTTC; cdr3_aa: CASDPSGGIQNIQYF
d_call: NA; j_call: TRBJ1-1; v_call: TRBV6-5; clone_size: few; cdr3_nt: TGTGCCAGCAGTTACCAGGCCGGGGTAGGCACTGAAGCTTTCTTT; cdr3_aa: CASSYQAGVGTEAFF
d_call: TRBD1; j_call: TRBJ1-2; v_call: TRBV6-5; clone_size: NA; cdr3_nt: TGTGCCAGCAGTAGGGACAGCTTCTATGGCTACACCTTC; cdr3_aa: CASSRDSFYGYTF
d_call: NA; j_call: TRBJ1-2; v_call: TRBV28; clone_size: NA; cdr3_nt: TGTGCCAGCAGCCAGGGAGGGCTCGTCTATGGCTACACCTTC; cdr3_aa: CASSQGGLVYGYTF
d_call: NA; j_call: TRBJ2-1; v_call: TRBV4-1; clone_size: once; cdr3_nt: TGCGCCAGCAGCCCCACGGTTGGGAGCAATGAGCAGTTCTTC; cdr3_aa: CASSPTVGSNEQFF
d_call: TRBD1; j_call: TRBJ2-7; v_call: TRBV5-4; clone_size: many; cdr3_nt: TGTGCCAGCAGCAGGGACAGATACGAGCAGTACTTC; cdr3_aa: CASSRDRYEQYF
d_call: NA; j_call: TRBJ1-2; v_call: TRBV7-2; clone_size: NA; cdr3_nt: TGTGCCAGCAGCTTAGAGGCAGGATATGGCTACACCTTC; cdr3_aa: CASSLEAGYGYTF
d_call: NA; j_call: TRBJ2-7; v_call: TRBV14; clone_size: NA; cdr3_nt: TGTGCCAGCAGCCAAGATCTCTTAGGCGGCGAGCAGTACTTC; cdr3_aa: CASSQDLLGGEQYF
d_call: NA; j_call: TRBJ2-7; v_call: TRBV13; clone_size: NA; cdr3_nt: TGTGCCAGCAGCTTTGGTCCGACTAGGACAGGCGAGCAGTACTTC; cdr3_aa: CASSFGPTRTGEQYF
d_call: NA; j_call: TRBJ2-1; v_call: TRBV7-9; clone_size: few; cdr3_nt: TGTGCCAGCAGCTTATCTGGCCATGACAATGAGCAGTTCTTC; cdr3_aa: CASSLSGHDNEQFF
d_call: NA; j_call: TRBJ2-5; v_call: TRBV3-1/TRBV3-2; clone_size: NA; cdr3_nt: TGTGCCAGCAGCCTACTTGGGGGGAGTGAGACCCAGTACTTC; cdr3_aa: CASSLLGGSETQYF
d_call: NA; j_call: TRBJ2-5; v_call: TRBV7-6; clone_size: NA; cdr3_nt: TGTGCCAGCAGCCCCCGCGGAATGGGAGATCGGTACCAAGAGACCCAGTACTTC; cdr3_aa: CASSPRGMGDRYQETQYF
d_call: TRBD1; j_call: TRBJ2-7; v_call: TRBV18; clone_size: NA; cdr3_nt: TGTGCCAGCTCACCCGGGACAGGGTTTCTCGAGCAGTACTTC; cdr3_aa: CASSPGTGFLEQYF